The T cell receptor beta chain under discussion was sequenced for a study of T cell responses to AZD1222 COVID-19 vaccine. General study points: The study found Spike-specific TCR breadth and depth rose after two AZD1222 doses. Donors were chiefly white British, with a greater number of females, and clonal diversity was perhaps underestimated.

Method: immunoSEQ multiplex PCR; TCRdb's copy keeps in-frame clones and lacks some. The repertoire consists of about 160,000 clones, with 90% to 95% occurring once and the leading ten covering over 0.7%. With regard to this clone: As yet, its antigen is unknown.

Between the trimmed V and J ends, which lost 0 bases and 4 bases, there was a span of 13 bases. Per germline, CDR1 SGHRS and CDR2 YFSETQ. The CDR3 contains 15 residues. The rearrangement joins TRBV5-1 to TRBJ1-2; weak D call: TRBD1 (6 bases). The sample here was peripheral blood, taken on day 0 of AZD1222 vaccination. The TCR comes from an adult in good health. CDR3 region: CASSLATGKGYGYTF. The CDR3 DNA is TGCGCCAGCAGCTTGGCAACAGGGAAGGGCTATGGCTACACCTTC. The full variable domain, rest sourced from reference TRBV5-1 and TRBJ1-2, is KAGVTQTPRYLIKTRGQQVTLSCSPISGHRSVSWYQQTPGQGLQFLFEYFSETQRNKGNFPGRFSGRQFSNSRSEMNVSTLELGDSALYLCASSLATGKGYGYTFGSGTRLTVV.